This TCR beta chain was sequenced in a study of blood T cell repertoires in COVID-19. On the study more broadly: Sites across the United States, Italy and Spain contributed samples from acute and convalescent COVID-19. The cDNA or gDNA used as material had been derived from T cells, B-cell-depleted T cells, or PBMCs.

In the original workflow: By means of reference gene primer amplification, nucleated cell counts were estimated. The protocol was immunoSEQ multiplex PCR, while the TCRdb copy is restricted to in-frame clones and leaves out a portion. The V and J calls and clone size were taken over from that table, and D and trimming were inferred from the DNA. The top ten clones hold about 12% of a sample with around 480,000 clones, approximately 88% of them seen once. The Seattle patients, enrolled during active infection, were followed longitudinally. The ends were cut back, 4 bases at V and 5 bases at J, with 11 bases in the middle. From germline, CDR1 is GTSNPN and CDR2 SVGIG (reference sequence). There are 13 residues in the CDR3.

Sequencing used peripheral blood. This sequence was found in a woman in her fifties or sixties with COVID-19, enrolled during active disease. The chain carries TRBV30 and TRBJ1-4; D remains unclear. The chain's CDR3 is CAWTDGLNEKLFF. CDR3 DNA sequence: TGTGCCTGGACGGACGGACTAAATGAAAAACTGTTTTTT.